Below are 25 T cell receptor beta chains sequenced from a single sample in a study of cytomegalovirus exposure and HLA in healthy donors. Both 60 Vbeta primers and 13 Jbeta primers went into the PCR. The repertoire was sequenced with immunoSEQ multiplex PCR; TCRdb's copy has only in-frame clones and lacks some. This table holds about 190,000 clones, about nine tenths found once. Sequencing was done on a sample of PBMCs. The receptors come from a man under 40 in good health and CMV-seronegative.

The chain is built from TRBV5-1 and TRBJ2-3; 9 bases match TRBD2. Germline CDR1 and CDR2: SGHRS and YFSETQ. The V gene end was trimmed by 4 bases and the J gene end by 3 bases; junction bases not matched to a gene: 6. The CDR3 length is 15 residues. In DNA, the CDR3 is TGCGCCAGCAGCGAACTTAGCGGGGGAACAGATACGCAGTATTTT. It specifies CASSELSGGTDTQYF.

The gene calls are TRBV2 and TRBJ2-2, with D tentatively TRBD2 (5 bases). The CDR3 consists of 14 residues. V was pared by 5 bases and J by 7 bases, with 14 bases between. Germline CDR1 SNHLY, CDR2 FYNNEI. The CDR3 sequence: CASSLEMGSGELFF. CDR3 DNA sequence: TGTGCCAGCAGTCTAGAGATGGGGAGCGGGGAGCTGTTTTTT.

This rearrangement joins TRBV27 to TRBJ2-5, with a tentative D call TRBD1 (5 bases). The DNA matches TRBJ2-7 better at its end, which makes the J call doubtful. CDR3 length equals 13 residues. The germline gives CDR1 MNHEY, CDR2 SMNVEV (reference sequence). CDR3 coding DNA: TGTGCCAGCAGTTTTGGGGCAGCCTACGAGCAGTACTTC. It encodes CASSFGAAYEQYF.

The chain uses TRBV6-5 and TRBJ2-3; tentative D call: TRBD2 (5 bases). The germline gives CDR1 MNHEY, CDR2 SVGAGI. V was shortened by 1 base and J by 2 bases, with 13 bases between the two germline ends. This CDR3 contains 16 residues. Written as DNA, the CDR3 is TGTGCCAGCAGTTACTTGGGCCGGGGAGACACAGATACGCAGTATTTT. Residues: CASSYLGRGDTDTQYF.

The CDR3 sequence: CANPTGIEDTEAFF. The CDR3 DNA sequence: TGTGCAAACCCGACAGGGATTGAGGACACTGAAGCTTTCTTT. This chain joins TRBV6-4 and TRBJ1-1; 7 bases are a match to TRBD1. This CDR3 comprises 14 residues. Germline V gene lookup returns CDR1 MRHNA and CDR2 SNTAGT.

This chain joins TRBV11-3 and TRBJ1-6; D not resolved. The CDR3 is 14 residues long. V lost 1 base, J lost 7 bases, and 8 bases lay in between. Germline CDR1 is SGHNT and CDR2 is YENEEA. DNA of the CDR3: TGTGCCAGCAGCTTAGTACGGGAGAATTCACCCCTCCACTTT. It yields the protein CASSLVRENSPLHF.

V usage is TRBV4-1 and J usage is TRBJ2-1; the match to TRBD2 covers 8 bases. Trimming at V came to 1 base and at J to 3 bases, leaving 8 bases not matched to a gene. This CDR3 spans 17 amino acids. CDR1 is MGHRA and CDR2 is YSYEKL in the germline V gene. This CDR3 is CASSQAGTSGIYNEQFF. The CDR3 region has the DNA TGCGCCAGCAGCCAAGCGGGAACTAGCGGTATCTACAATGAGCAGTTCTTC.

This chain uses TRBV28 with TRBJ1-2; no reliable D call. The V gene's germline CDR1 is MDHEN and CDR2 SYDVKM. The CDR3 spans 12 residues. The germline V and J ends were trimmed by 4 bases and 1 base, with 4 bases remaining between them. The chain's CDR3 is CASSSINYGYTF. The DNA of the CDR3 is TGTGCCAGCAGTTCCATTAACTATGGCTACACCTTC.

The gene calls are TRBV27 and TRBJ2-5, with a possible D match to TRBD2 (7 bases). Germline V gene lookup returns CDR1 MNHEY and CDR2 SMNVEV (reference sequence). V was clipped by 2 bases and J by 2 bases, with 15 bases between them. This CDR3 is 16 amino acids long. The chain's CDR3 is CASSLIGGGLQETQYF. In DNA, the CDR3 is TGTGCCAGCAGTTTAATTGGCGGGGGCCTACAAGAGACCCAGTACTTC.

The V gene is TRBV19, the J gene TRBJ2-3, with D unresolved. The CDR3 totals 14 residues. Trimming removed 7 bases at V and 2 bases at J, with 13 bases between. CDR1 and CDR2 (germline): LNHDA, SQIVND (reference sequence). CDR3 in DNA: TGTGCCAGTAAGAATGTCAGAATCACAGATACGCAGTATTTT. Translation gives CASKNVRITDTQYF.

V gene TRBV27 combines with J gene TRBJ1-1; D remains ambiguous. V lost 6 bases, J lost 10 bases, and 21 bases lay in between. CDR1 MNHEY and CDR2 SMNVEV come from the germline V gene (reference sequence). The CDR3 covers 14 residues. CDR3 in amino acids: CASSLGGSRVGAFF. CDR3 nucleotides: TGTGCCAGCAGCCTGGGCGGGTCCCGTGTGGGAGCTTTCTTT.

The CDR3 sequence is CASSEQGARSNQPQHF. CDR3 DNA: TGTGCCAGCAGCGAACAGGGGGCTAGGAGCAATCAGCCCCAGCATTTT. The rearrangement joins TRBV7-8 to TRBJ1-5; 9 bases are shared with TRBD1. Germline loops: CDR1 SGHVS, CDR2 FQNEAQ. CDR3 length equals 16 residues. V lost 5 bases and J lost 1; bases outside the gene matches: 6.

This clone was seen a single time. The rearrangement joins TRBV11-3 to TRBJ2-5; 7 positions agree with TRBD1. Gene TRBJ2-7 matches the end of the DNA better, so the J call may be wrong. Germline loops: CDR1 SGHNT, CDR2 YENEEA. CDR3 size: 13 residues. The CDR3 nucleotides are TGTGCCAGCAGCCCCGGACAGGCCTACGAGCAGTACTTC. Amino acids: CASSPGQAYEQYF.

This chain connects TRBV6-1 to TRBJ2-7, with 8 positions matching TRBD2. CDR3 length equals 13 residues. The germline V gene encodes CDR1 MNHNS and CDR2 SASEGT. The V and J ends lost 4 bases and 5 bases, in that order; junction bases with no gene match: 4. CDR3 sequence: CASSGREGDEQYF. The CDR3 coding sequence is TGTGCCAGCAGTGGCCGGGAGGGGGACGAGCAGTACTTC.

This chain uses TRBV7-2 with TRBJ1-1; D gene ambiguous. Germline lookup yields CDR1 SGHTA and CDR2 FQGNSA. V was trimmed by 5 bases and J by 3 bases, leaving 10 bases between them. This CDR3 contains 13 residues. CDR3 sequence reads: CASSPLHDTEAFF. The CDR3 DNA reads TGTGCCAGCAGCCCATTACACGACACTGAAGCTTTCTTT. Drawing the rest from reference TRBV7-2 and TRBJ1-1, the complete variable domain is GAGVSQSPSNKVTEKGKDVELRCDPISGHTALYWYRQSLGQGLEFLIYFQGNSAPDKSGLPSDRFSAERTGGSVSTLTIQRTQQEDSAVYLCASSPLHDTEAFFGQGTRLTVV.

V is TRBV30 and J is TRBJ2-1; possibly TRBD2 for D (6 bases). Trimming cost V 3 bases and J 6 bases, with 12 bases left between them. The CDR3 extends over 13 amino acids. Germline-derived CDR1 and CDR2 are GTSNPN and SVGIG (reference sequence). CDR3: CAWSAGPPNEQFF. For the CDR3, the DNA is TGTGCCTGGAGCGCGGGACCCCCCAATGAGCAGTTCTTC. Using reference TRBV30 and TRBJ2-1 for the parts outside the CDR3, the full variable domain is SQTIHQWPATLVQPVGSPLSLECTVEGTSNPNLYWYRQAAGRGLQLLFYSVGIGQISSEVPQNLSASRPQDRQFILSSKKLLLSDSGFYLCAWSAGPPNEQFFGPGTRLTVL.

The genes are TRBV4-2 and TRBJ1-5; the D is unclear. Germline CDR1 LGHNA, CDR2 YNFKEQ. Trimming took 1 base from V and 6 from J, leaving 7 bases between them. The CDR3 runs 13 residues. The CDR3 spells CASSQGEGQPQHF. CDR3 DNA sequence: TGTGCCAGCAGCCAAGGGGAGGGTCAGCCCCAGCATTTT.

This rearrangement joins TRBV5-4 to TRBJ1-6; D is ambiguous. The CDR3 consists of 14 residues. Trimming removed 4 bases from V and 6 bases from J, with 11 bases in between. Looked up from germline, CDR1 is SGHNT and CDR2 is YYREEE (reference sequence). CDR3 DNA: TGTGCCAGCAGCCCCGGTAGTCCTAATTCACCCCTCCACTTT. Translating it yields CASSPGSPNSPLHF.

The chain uses TRBV5-1 and TRBJ1-6; 7 bases align to TRBD1. CDR3 length equals 17 residues. V shed 0 bases and J 2 bases; nucleotides not matched to a gene: 5. Germline V gene data show CDR1 as SGHRS and CDR2 as YFSETQ. The CDR3 sequence: CASSLEPQGAYNSPLHF. The CDR3 region has the DNA TGCGCCAGCAGCTTGGAACCCCAGGGGGCCTATAATTCACCCCTCCACTTT. The full variable domain, its missing parts supplied by reference TRBV5-1 and TRBJ1-6, is KAGVTQTPRYLIKTRGQQVTLSCSPISGHRSVSWYQQTPGQGLQFLFEYFSETQRNKGNFPGRFSGRQFSNSRSEMNVSTLELGDSALYLCASSLEPQGAYNSPLHFGNGTRLTVT.

The V gene is TRBV7-2, the J gene TRBJ2-3; 15 bases are shared with TRBD2. This CDR3 is built from 17 residues. The germline CDR1 and CDR2 sequences are SGHTA and FQGNSA. With V trimmed by 5 bases and J by 4 bases, 7 bases remained unmatched. The CDR3 DNA sequence: TGTGCCAGCAGCGCTCAGGGACTAGCGGGGGGTGCAGATACGCAGTATTTT. Encoded protein: CASSAQGLAGGADTQYF.

The chain recombines TRBV4-3 with TRBJ2-2; D unclear. This CDR3 has 16 amino acids. Trimming took off 0 bases at V and 3 bases at J, with 11 bases between the two ends. Per germline, CDR1 LGHNA and CDR2 YSLEER. The DNA of the CDR3 is TGCGCCAGCAGCCAAGACATTAACAGCTACACCGGGGAGCTGTTTTTT. Its translation is CASSQDINSYTGELFF.

This rearrangement joins TRBV5-1 to TRBJ2-2; 9 bases map to TRBD2. V was clipped by 3 bases and J by 2 bases; unmatched bases: 5. The CDR3 consists of 16 residues. The germline V gene encodes CDR1 SGHRS and CDR2 YFSETQ. The CDR3 DNA is TGCGCCAGCAGCTCGGGAGCGGGGGGAAACACCGGGGAGCTGTTTTTT. This gives the protein CASSSGAGGNTGELFF.

This chain links TRBV19 with TRBJ1-6; D possibly corresponds to TRBD1 (5 bases). This CDR3 spans 17 amino acids. Germline loops: CDR1 LNHDA, CDR2 SQIVND (reference sequence). The ends were cut back, 3 bases at V and 9 bases at J, with 21 bases in the middle. CDR3: CASSIRQKALRVSPLHF. CDR3 in DNA: TGTGCCAGTAGTATCCGCCAGAAAGCCCTCAGGGTTTCACCCCTCCACTTT.

The rearrangement links TRBV5-8 to TRBJ1-3; D possibly corresponds to TRBD1 (6 bases). Trimming removed 3 bases at V and 7 bases at J, with 26 bases between. The CDR3 loop spans 18 amino acids. Germline CDR1 is SGHTS and CDR2 is YDEGEE. The CDR3 region has the DNA TGTGCCAGCAGCTCTACCGAAGGGACACTGGCTTTTGGGAACACCATATATTTT. It yields the protein CASSSTEGTLAFGNTIYF.

The gene calls are TRBV27 and TRBJ2-1; 8 bases line up with TRBD2. CDR1 and CDR2 from the germline V gene are MNHEY and SMNVEV (reference sequence). This CDR3 contains 16 residues. Trimming cost V 0 bases and J 2 bases; bases outside gene matches: 3. CDR3 nucleotides: TGTGCCAGCAGTTTATCGAGCGGGGGCCCCTACAATGAGCAGTTCTTC. It is translated as CASSLSSGGPYNEQFF.